These 8 T cell receptor beta chains originate from one sample sequenced in a study of shared T cell receptors in the human thymus. Libraries were prepared by immunoSEQ multiplex PCR; TCRdb keeps only in-frame clonotypes and omits some of them. Found here are 600,000 or so clones, approximately 87% of them singletons; the top ten hold more than 0.009%. The data were also submitted as part of a second study, on human thymus T cells.

The sequenced sample was thymocytes. The receptors here all came from a boy in the first two years of life with a congenital heart defect.

This clone turned up a few times. This chain connects TRBV12-5 to TRBJ2-7; maybe TRBD1 (5 bases). The CDR3 spans 13 residues. Germline V gene data show CDR1 as LGHNT and CDR2 as FRNRAP. Between the trimmed V and J ends, which lost 6 bases and 1 base, there was a span of 10 bases. The CDR3 DNA reads as TGTGCTAGTGGCGTCTCAGGGTCCTACGAGCAGTACTTC. This gives the protein CASGVSGSYEQYF.

The V and J genes are TRBV29-1 and TRBJ1-1; D uncertain. The germline CDR1 and CDR2 sequences are SQVTM and ANQGSEA. The CDR3 spans 17 residues. V lost 5 bases and J lost 4, with 26 bases in between. The chain's CDR3 is CSVTKIGLRVRGTEAFF. The CDR3 DNA sequence: TGCAGCGTTACCAAGATAGGTCTTAGGGTCCGGGGCACTGAAGCTTTCTTT.

The chain couples TRBV28 to TRBJ2-4; 8 bases fit TRBD1. The ends lost 6 bases at V and 3 bases at J; junction bases unmatched: 10. Per the germline V gene, CDR1 is MDHEN and CDR2 is SYDVKM. There are 16 residues in the CDR3. The CDR3 DNA reads TGTGCCAGCAGCCCTCACTTACAGGGGGGCAAAAACATTCAGTACTTC. This sequence encodes CASSPHLQGGKNIQYF.

This rearrangement joins TRBV5-6 to TRBJ1-6; D is possibly TRBD1 (6 bases). Germline V gives CDR1 SGHDT, CDR2 YYEEEE. The V and J ends lost 4 bases and 10 bases respectively, with 18 bases between them. This CDR3 comprises 15 residues. CDR3 nucleotides: TGTGCCAGCAGCACCACGGACATTAGGGGGTCACCCCTCCACTTT. As protein: CASSTTDIRGSPLHF.

This CDR3 reads CASTRGFYNSPLHF. The CDR3 bases are TGTGCCAGCACCCGGGGATTCTATAATTCACCCCTCCACTTT. The chain recombines TRBV27 with TRBJ1-6; D ambiguous. There are 14 residues in the CDR3. Trimming cost V 7 bases and J 3 bases, with 10 bases left between them. Germline V gives CDR1 MNHEY, CDR2 SMNVEV (reference sequence).

The table lists this clone with a count of one. The chain carries TRBV18 and TRBJ2-6; TRBD1 aligns across 9 bases. Germline V CDR1 and CDR2: KGHSH, LQKENI. This CDR3 is 19 amino acids long. With 4 bases clipped from V and 2 bases from J, the junction kept 12 bases outside the gene matches. CDR3 bases: TGTGCCAGCTCACATACGCCGGGACAGGGTACTACTGGGGCCAACGTCCTGACTTTC. Translated, it gives CASSHTPGQGTTGANVLTF. The full variable domain, in which reference TRBV18 and TRBJ2-6 provide the parts outside the CDR3, is NAGVMQNPRHLVRRRGQEARLRCSPMKGHSHVYWYRQLPEEGLKFMVYLQKENIIDESGMPKERFSAEFPKEGPSILRIQQVVRGDSAAYFCASSHTPGQGTTGANVLTFGAGSRLTVL.

The rearrangement joins TRBV6-5 to TRBJ1-5; D unclear. With 6 bases removed from V and 1 base from J, the gap between germline ends came to 13 bases. CDR3 length: 15 amino acids. Germline-derived CDR1 and CDR2 are MNHEY and SVGAGI. The CDR3 protein is CASRPRVESNQPQHF. DNA for the CDR3: TGTGCCAGCAGACCCCGAGTGGAGAGCAATCAGCCCCAGCATTTT.

The chain employs TRBV12-5 and TRBJ1-3, with D perhaps matching TRBD1 (5 bases). The CDR3 runs to 13 residues. The V end lost 3 bases, the J end lost 4 bases, and 7 bases lay between the germline ends. Germline CDR1 LGHNT, CDR2 FRNRAP. This chain's CDR3 is CASGFGGGNTIYF. The CDR3 region has the DNA TGTGCTAGTGGTTTCGGGGGGGGAAACACCATATATTTT.